The rows below give T cell receptor beta chains drawn from one sample of a study of blood T cell repertoires in COVID-19. Using immunoSEQ multiplex PCR, the repertoire was profiled, and TCRdb retains in-frame clones only, with some absent. This table has about 170,000 clones, more than 85% appearing once. The sample comprised peripheral blood. All receptors derive from a woman older than 75 in a cohort sampled during active or convalescent COVID-19. Both conserved end residues are trimmed from each CDR3. D genes are given only for firm matches. The size entry is marked missing in some rows and otherwise reads once, few, many or a size class.

size | V | D | CDR3
. | TRBV19 | TRBD1 | ASSTTGPPLLNQPQH
. | TRBV10-3 | TRBD2 | AISGEGLRGELF
. | TRBV21-1 | . | ARKTGLDYGYT
. | TRBV6-2/TRBV6-3 | . | ASSKTYRAHSYGYT
. | TRBV5-1 | TRBD1 | ASSLALTGPSSNQPQH
. | TRBV29-1 | . | SVEGGRNTEAF
. | TRBV19 | TRBD1 | ASSVQQGYTEAF
. | TRBV27 | . | ASSSIGGGAGYT
. | TRBV2 | . | ASVLDRSNQPQH
. | TRBV25-1 | TRBD2 | ASSEGLAVNFRELF
. | TRBV11-3 | . | ASSLGRAENSPLH
. | TRBV20-1 | TRBD1 | SASPGTGEAYEQY
once | TRBV11-3 | TRBD1 | ASSFETRDRGSNQPQH
. | TRBV10-3 | TRBD1 | AISESGGTGGQPQH
. | TRBV30 | . | AWSVARANGNTIY
. | TRBV28 | TRBD2 | ASSFYGGADDETQY
. | TRBV19 | . | ASSTRQTSNQPQH
few | TRBV11-2 | . | ASSLVRENTGELF
. | TRBV10-3 | . | AISKSGNTEAF
. | TRBV9 | . | ASSGQGRDTQY
. | TRBV28 | TRBD1 | ASPPRTGGRGAEAF
. | TRBV4-1 | . | ASRGGTRDTQY
. | TRBV29-1 | . | SAGKGRRTEAF
. | TRBV11-2 | . | ASSASSASTDTQY
once | TRBV5-6 | TRBD2 | ASSYSGTTNYEQY
. | TRBV28 | . | ASSLSGGPGNQPQH
. | TRBV5-1 | TRBD1 | ASSPTRTGVGYT
. | TRBV10-1 | . | ASSEFRGANEQF
. | TRBV25-1 | TRBD1 | ASQNRGLGNTGELF
. | TRBV7-6 | . | ASSWGESTEAF
. | TRBV30 | . | AWSVSPNSPLH
. | TRBV5-1 | TRBD2 | ASSSAGLASYNEQF
. | TRBV5-1 | TRBD2 | ASSLETLGGGNIQY
. | TRBV7-9 | . | ASSLENSVQPQH
. | TRBV12-3/TRBV12-4 | . | ASSSREQETQY
. | TRBV11-2 | . | ASSLDLMNTEAF
. | TRBV7-9 | TRBD1 | ASSQRQGTNTGELF
once | TRBV6-5 | TRBD1 | ASSLGQSTDTQY
. | TRBV5-8 | . | ASSLVQYISEAF
. | TRBV12-3/TRBV12-4 | . | ATQETIRPQH
. | TRBV27 | . | ASSFLGGPNTGELF